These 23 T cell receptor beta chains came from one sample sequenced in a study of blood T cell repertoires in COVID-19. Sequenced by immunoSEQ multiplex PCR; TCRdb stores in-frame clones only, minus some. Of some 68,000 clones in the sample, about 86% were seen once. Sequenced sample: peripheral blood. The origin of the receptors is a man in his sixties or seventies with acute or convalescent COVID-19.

This CDR3 is CASSSGTGPYSNQPQHF. The CDR3 DNA reads TGCGCCAGCAGCAGCGGGACAGGCCCTTATAGCAATCAGCCCCAGCATTTT. The gene calls are TRBV5-1 and TRBJ1-5; TRBD1 aligns across 8 bases. The CDR3 runs to 17 residues. J was trimmed by 0 bases and V by 4 bases; bases with no gene match: 9. Germline values: CDR1 SGHRS, CDR2 YFSETQ.

The CDR3 DNA follows: TGTGCCAGCTCACCACCGGACAGGGCCTACACCTTC. This encodes CASSPPDRAYTF. The V and J genes are TRBV18 and TRBJ1-2; 8 bases map to TRBD1. Trimming removed 0 bases from V and 10 bases from J; junction bases left unmatched: 1. Germline loops: CDR1 KGHSH, CDR2 LQKENI. CDR3 length equals 12 residues.

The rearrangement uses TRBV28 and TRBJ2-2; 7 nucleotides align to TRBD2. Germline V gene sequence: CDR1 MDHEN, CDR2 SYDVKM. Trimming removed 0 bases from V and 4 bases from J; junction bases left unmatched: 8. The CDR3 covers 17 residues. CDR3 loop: CASSLWSPGGGTGELFF. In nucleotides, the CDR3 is TGTGCCAGCAGTTTATGGAGTCCGGGGGGAGGCACCGGGGAGCTGTTTTTT. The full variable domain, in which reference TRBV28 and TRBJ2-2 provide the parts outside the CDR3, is DVKVTQSSRYLVKRTGEKVFLECVQDMDHENMFWYRQDPGLGLRLIYFSYDVKMKEKGDIPEGYSVSREKKERFSLILESASTNQTSMYLCASSLWSPGGGTGELFFGEGSRLTVL.

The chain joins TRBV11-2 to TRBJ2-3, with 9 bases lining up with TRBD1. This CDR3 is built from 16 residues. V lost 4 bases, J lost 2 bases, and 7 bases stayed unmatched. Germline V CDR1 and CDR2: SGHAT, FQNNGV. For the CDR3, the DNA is TGTGCCAGCAGCTCCCAGACAGGGGGAAACACAGATACGCAGTATTTT. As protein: CASSSQTGGNTDTQYF.

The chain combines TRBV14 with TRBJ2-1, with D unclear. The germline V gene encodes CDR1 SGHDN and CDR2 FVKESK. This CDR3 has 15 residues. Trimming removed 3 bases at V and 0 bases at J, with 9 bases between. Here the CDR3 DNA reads TGTGCCAGCAGCCACTCAGCGAGCTCCTACAATGAGCAGTTCTTC. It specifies CASSHSASSYNEQFF.

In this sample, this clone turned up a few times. The CDR3 nucleotides are TGTGCCTGTGACACAAGGGGACAGGGATACAACGAGCAGTACTTC. As protein: CACDTRGQGYNEQYF. V is TRBV30 and J is TRBJ2-7; TRBD1 aligns across 9 bases. Germline CDR1 and CDR2: GTSNPN and SVGIG (reference sequence). The CDR3 length is 15 residues. The trim removed 6 bases at V and 5 bases at J, leaving 14 bases unmatched.

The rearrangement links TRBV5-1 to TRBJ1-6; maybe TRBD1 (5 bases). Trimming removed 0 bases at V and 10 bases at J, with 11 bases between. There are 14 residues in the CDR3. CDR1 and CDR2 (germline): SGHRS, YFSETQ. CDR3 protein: CASSLGGAKSPLHF. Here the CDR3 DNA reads TGCGCCAGCAGCTTGGGGGGCGCAAAGTCACCCCTCCACTTT. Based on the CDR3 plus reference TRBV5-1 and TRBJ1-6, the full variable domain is KAGVTQTPRYLIKTRGQQVTLSCSPISGHRSVSWYQQTPGQGLQFLFEYFSETQRNKGNFPGRFSGRQFSNSRSEMNVSTLELGDSALYLCASSLGGAKSPLHFGNGTRLTVT.

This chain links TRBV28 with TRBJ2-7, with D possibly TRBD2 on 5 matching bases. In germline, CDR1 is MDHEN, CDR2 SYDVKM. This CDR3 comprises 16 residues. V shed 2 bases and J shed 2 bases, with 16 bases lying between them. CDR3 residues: CASSLRGRGGAYEQYF. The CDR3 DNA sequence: TGTGCCAGCAGTTTAAGAGGGCGAGGTGGAGCCTACGAGCAGTACTTC.

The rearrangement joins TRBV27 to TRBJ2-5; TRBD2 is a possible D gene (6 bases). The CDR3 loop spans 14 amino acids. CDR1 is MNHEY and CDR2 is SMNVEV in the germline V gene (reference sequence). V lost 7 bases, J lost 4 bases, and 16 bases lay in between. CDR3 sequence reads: CASTSWGDGETQYF. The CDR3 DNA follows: TGTGCCAGCACCTCATGGGGGGACGGAGAGACCCAGTACTTC.

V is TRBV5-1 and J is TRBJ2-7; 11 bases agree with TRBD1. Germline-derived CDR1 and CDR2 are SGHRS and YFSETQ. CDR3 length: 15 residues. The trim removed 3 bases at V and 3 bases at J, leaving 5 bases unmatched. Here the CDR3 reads CASSWEGQGGYEQYF. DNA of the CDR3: TGCGCCAGCAGCTGGGAGGGACAGGGGGGCTACGAGCAGTACTTC.

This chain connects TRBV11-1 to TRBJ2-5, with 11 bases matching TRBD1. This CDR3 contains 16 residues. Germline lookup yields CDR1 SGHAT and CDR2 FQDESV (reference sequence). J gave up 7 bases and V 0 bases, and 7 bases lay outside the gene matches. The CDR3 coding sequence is TGTGCCAGCAGCTTAGCGGGGACAGGGGGGCTGAGGACCCAGTACTTC. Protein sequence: CASSLAGTGGLRTQYF.

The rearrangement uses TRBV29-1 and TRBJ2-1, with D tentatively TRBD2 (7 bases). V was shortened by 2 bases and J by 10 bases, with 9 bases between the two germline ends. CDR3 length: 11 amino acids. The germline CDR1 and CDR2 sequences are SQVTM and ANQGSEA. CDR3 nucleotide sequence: TGCAGCGTTGAATGGGGGGGCGAGCAGTTCTTC. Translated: CSVEWGGEQFF.

The CDR3 loop reads CASSLGVGTSGTYEQYF. In DNA, the CDR3 is TGTGCCAGCAGCTTAGGGGTGGGGACTAGCGGAACCTACGAGCAGTACTTC. The chain uses TRBV7-9 and TRBJ2-7, with TRBD2 matching 11 bases. Losses at the gene ends were 1 base for V and 2 bases for J; bases not matched to a gene: 7. The CDR3 loop spans 17 amino acids. The germline CDR1 and CDR2 sequences are SEHNR and FQNEAQ (reference sequence).

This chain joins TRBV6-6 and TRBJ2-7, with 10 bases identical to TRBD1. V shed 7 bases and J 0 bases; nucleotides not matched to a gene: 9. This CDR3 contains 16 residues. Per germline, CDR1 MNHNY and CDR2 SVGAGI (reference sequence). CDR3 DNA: TGTGCCAGCACAGAGGGACAGGGGTCCCCCTCCTACGAGCAGTACTTC. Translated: CASTEGQGSPSYEQYF.

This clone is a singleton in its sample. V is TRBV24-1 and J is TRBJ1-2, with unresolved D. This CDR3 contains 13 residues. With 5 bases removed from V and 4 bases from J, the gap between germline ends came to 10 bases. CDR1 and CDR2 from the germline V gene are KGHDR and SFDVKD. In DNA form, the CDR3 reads TGTGCCACCAGTGCGGCAGGTACCTATGGCTACACCTTC. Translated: CATSAAGTYGYTF.

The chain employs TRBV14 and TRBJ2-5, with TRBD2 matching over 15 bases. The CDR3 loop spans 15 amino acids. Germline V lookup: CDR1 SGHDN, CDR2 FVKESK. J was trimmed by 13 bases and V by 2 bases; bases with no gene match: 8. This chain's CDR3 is CASSQSGLAGGRPYF. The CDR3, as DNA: TGTGCCAGCAGCCAAAGCGGACTAGCGGGAGGGAGACCGTACTTC.

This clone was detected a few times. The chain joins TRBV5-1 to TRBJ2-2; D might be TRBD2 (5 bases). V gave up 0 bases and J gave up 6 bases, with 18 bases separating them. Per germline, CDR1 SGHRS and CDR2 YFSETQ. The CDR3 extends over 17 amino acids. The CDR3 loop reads CASSLAGGSVLAGELFF. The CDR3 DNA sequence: TGCGCCAGCAGCTTGGCTGGCGGTAGCGTGTTGGCCGGGGAGCTGTTTTTT.

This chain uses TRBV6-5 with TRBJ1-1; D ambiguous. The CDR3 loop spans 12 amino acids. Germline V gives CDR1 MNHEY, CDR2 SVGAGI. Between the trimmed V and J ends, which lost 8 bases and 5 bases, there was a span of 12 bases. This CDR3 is CASREGGTEAFF. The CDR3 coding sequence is TGTGCCAGCCGAGAGGGCGGTACTGAAGCTTTCTTT.

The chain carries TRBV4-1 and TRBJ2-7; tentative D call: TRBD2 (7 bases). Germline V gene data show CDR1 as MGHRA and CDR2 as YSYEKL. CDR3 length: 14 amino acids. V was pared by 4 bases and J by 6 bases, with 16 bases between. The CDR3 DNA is TGCGCCAGCAGCCCACCTTGGGGAGGGGGCGAGCAGTACTTC. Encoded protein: CASSPPWGGGEQYF.

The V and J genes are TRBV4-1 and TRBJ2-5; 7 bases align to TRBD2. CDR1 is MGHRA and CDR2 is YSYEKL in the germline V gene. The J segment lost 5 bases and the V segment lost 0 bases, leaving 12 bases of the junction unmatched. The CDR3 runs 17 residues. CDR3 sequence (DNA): TGCGCCAGCAGCCAAGACAAGGGGACGCTGCGGGGGGAGACCCAGTACTTC. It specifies CASSQDKGTLRGETQYF.

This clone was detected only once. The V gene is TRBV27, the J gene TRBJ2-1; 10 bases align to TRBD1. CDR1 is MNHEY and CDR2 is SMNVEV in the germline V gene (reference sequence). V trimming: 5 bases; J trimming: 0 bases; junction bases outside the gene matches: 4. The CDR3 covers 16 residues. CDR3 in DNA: TGTGCCAGCAGTAAAGGACAGGGGGGCTCCTACAATGAGCAGTTCTTC. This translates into CASSKGQGGSYNEQFF.

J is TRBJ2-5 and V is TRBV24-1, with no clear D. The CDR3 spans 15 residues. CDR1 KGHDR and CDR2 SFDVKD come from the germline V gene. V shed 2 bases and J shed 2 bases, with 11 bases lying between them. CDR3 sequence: CATSDWQDSQETQYF. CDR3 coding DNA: TGTGCCACCAGTGATTGGCAAGACTCTCAAGAGACCCAGTACTTC.

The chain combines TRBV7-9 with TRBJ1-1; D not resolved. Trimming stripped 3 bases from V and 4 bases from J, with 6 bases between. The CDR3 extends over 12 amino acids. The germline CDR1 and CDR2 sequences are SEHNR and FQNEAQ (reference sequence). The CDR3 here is CASSFEGTEAFF. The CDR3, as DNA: TGTGCCAGCAGCTTTGAGGGCACTGAAGCTTTCTTT.